Reported below is one T cell receptor (beta chain). This specimen comes from a study of blood T cell repertoires in COVID-19. Sequencing was performed with immunoSEQ multiplex PCR; in TCRdb, only in-frame clones are kept and a portion is missing. The data hold about 76,000 clones, with approximately 89% observed a single time. Input material: peripheral blood. This clonotype originated in a man aged 45-65 years with active COVID-19.

Here the CDR3 reads CATSLEGGIGNTIYF. The CDR3 nucleotides are TGTGCCACCAGCCTAGAGGGAGGGATTGGAAACACCATATATTTT. The chain combines TRBV24-1 with TRBJ1-3, with unresolved D. Deletions cut 7 bases from V and 3 bases from J, with 15 bases between. The CDR3 is 15 residues long. Germline CDR1 KGHDR, CDR2 SFDVKD.